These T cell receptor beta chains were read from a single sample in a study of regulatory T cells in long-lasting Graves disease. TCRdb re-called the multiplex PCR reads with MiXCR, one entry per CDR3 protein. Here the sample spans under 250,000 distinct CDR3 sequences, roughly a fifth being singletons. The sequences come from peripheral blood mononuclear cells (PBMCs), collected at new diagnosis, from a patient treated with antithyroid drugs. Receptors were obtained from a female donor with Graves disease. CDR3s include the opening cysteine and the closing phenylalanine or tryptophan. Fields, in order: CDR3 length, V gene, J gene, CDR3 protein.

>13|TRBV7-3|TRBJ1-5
CASSSQGYQPQHF
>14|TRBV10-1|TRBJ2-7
CASSEAGTTYEQYF
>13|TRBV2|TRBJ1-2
CASTTTGNYGYTF
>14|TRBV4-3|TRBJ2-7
CASSQHGGAYEQYF
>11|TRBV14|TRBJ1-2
CASRAGGGYTF
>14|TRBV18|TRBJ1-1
CASRPTGSYTEAFF
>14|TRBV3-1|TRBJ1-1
CASIQGVVGTEAFF
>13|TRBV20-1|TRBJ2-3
CSAAGGTADTQYF
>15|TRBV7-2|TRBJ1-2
CASSPRTASSYGYTF
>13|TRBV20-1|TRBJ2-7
CSARPPSSYEQYF
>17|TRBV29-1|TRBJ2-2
CSVEEVRGITNTGELFF
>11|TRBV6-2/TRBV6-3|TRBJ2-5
CASSYRETQYF
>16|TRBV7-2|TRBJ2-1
CASSLRRERGYNEQFF
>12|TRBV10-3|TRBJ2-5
CAIGDNQETQYF
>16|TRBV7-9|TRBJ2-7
CASSHDKTQGSHEQYF
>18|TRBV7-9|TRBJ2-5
CASSSEWDGLAGEETQYF
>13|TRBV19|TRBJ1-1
CASSVDAPVKAFF
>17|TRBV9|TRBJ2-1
CASSGGLGPNTYNEQFF
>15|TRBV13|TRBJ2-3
CASSLRTGGIDTQYF
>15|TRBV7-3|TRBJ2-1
CASSLTWETLNEQFF
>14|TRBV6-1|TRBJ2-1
CASSVAGGPNEQFF
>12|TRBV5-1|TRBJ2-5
CASPPHQETQYF
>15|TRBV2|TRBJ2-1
CASSAGLAGVGEQFF
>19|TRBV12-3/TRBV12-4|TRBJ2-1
CASSKTGGLGGRASNEQFF
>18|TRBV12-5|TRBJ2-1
CASGLVRTSSSSYNEQFF
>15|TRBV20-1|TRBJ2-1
CSARDGGQGPGEQFF
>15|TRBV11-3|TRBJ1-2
CASSPRGVGFYGYTF
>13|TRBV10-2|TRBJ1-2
CASRFRFFDGYTF
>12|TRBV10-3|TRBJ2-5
CAISALGETQYF
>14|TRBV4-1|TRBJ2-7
CASSPTGISYEQYF
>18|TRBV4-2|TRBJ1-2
CASSQDLVGSELNYGYTF
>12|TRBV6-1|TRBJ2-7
CASITDYYEQYF
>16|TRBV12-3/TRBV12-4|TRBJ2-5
CASSAHGSGGEETQYF
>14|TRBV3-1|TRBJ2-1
CASSQGVGLDQQFF
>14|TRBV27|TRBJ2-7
CASSPHSKGYEQYF
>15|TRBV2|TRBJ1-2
CASTQDRDTYYGYTF
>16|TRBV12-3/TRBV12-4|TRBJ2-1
CASSPMGQGIFDEQFF
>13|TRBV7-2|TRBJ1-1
CASSSNRVTEAFF
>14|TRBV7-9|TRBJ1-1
CASSLVGHNTEAFF
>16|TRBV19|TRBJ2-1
CASSFPSPDQLDEQFF
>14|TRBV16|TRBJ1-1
CASSQGPGGTEAFF
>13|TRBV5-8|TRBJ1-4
CASSFSENEKLLF
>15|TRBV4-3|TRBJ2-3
CASSQGGWSTDTQYF
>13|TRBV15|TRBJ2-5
CATSPNQAETQYF
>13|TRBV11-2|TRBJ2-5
CASSTGGKETQYF
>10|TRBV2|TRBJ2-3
CASRSKTQYF
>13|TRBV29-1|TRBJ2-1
CSVGRSSYNEQFF
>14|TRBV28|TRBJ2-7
CASSPGTDTYEQYF
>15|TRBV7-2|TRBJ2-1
CASSFPTGSYNEQFF
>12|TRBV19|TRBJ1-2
CASRDRPYGYTF
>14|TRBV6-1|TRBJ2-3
CATGLAGSMDTQYF
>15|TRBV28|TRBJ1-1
CASSSAGGMNTEAFF
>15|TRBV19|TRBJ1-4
CASSTGDRGFEKLFF